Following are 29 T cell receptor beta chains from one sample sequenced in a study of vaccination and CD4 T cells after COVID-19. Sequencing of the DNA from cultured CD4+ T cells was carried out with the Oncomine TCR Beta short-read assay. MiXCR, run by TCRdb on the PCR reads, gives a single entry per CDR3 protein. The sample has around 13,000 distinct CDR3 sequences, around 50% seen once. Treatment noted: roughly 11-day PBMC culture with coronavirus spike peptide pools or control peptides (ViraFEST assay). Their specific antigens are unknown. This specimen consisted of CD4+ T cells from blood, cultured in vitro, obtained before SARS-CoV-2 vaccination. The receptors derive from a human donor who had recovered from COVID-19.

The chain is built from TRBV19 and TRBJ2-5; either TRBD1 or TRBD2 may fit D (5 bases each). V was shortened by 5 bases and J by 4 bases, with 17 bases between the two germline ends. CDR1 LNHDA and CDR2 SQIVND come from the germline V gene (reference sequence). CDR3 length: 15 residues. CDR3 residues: CASSPSLGGGETQYF. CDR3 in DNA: TGTGCCAGTAGTCCTTCCCTGGGTGGGGGAGAGACCCAGTACTTC.

CDR3 region: CASSGTDREDSPLHF. The CDR3 DNA sequence: TGTGCCAGCAGTGGGACGGACAGGGAGGATTCACCCCTCCACTTT. The chain recombines TRBV2 with TRBJ1-6; 8 bases are a match to TRBD1. Germline CDR1 is SNHLY and CDR2 is FYNNEI. The length of the CDR3 is 15 residues. The trim removed 4 bases at V and 8 bases at J, leaving 7 bases unmatched.

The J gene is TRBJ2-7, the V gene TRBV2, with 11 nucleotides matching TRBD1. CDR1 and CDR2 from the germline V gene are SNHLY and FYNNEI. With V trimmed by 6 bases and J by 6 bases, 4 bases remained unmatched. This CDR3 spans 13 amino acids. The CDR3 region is CASRTGQGVEQYF. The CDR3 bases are TGTGCCAGCAGAACGGGACAGGGGGTCGAGCAGTACTTC.

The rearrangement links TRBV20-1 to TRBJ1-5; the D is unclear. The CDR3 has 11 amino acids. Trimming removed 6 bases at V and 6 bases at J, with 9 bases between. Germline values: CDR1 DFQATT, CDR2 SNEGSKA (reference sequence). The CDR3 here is CSALWGQPQHF. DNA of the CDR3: TGCAGTGCCCTGTGGGGTCAGCCCCAGCATTTT.

The CDR3 here is CASSREGGRGQGYTF. For the CDR3, the DNA is TGTGCCAGCAGCCGCGAAGGGGGCAGGGGGCAGGGCTACACCTTC. The rearrangement joins TRBV6-1 to TRBJ1-2; 8 positions agree with TRBD1. The V gene end was trimmed by 6 bases and the J gene end by 8 bases; junction bases not matched to a gene: 14. The CDR3 has 15 residues. Germline V gene sequence: CDR1 MNHNS, CDR2 SASEGT.

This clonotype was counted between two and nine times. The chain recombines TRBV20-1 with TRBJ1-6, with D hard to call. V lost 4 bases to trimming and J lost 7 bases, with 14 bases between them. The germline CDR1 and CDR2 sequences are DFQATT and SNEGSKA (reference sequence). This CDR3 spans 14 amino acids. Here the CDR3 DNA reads TGCAGTGCTAAAGGGCCGCCCCGAAATTCACCCCTCCACTTT. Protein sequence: CSAKGPPRNSPLHF.

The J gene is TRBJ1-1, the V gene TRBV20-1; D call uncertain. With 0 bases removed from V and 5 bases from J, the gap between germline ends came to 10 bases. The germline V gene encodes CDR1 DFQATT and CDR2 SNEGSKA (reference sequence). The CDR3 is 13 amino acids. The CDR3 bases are TGCAGTGCTAGAGATCATAAGGCTACTGAAGCTTTCTTT. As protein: CSARDHKATEAFF.

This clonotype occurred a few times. This chain's CDR3 is CASSYSETQYF. The CDR3 DNA is TGTGCCAGCAGTTACTCCGAGACCCAGTACTTC. The chain carries TRBV6-5 and TRBJ2-5; D is unresolved. The CDR3 sequence is 11 residues long. V was cut by 0 bases and J by 5 bases, with 1 base left in between. CDR1 and CDR2 from the germline V gene are MNHEY and SVGAGI.

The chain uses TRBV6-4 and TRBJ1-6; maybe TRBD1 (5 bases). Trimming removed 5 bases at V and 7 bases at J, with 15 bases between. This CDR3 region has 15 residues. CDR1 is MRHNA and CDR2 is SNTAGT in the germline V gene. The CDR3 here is CASSREGYGNSPLHF. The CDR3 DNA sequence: TGTGCCAGCAGTCGGGAGGGGTATGGCAATTCACCCCTCCACTTT.

For the CDR3, the DNA is TGTGCCAGCAGCTTAGTTGACGGTTGGGGCAAAGGCTACACCTTC. It encodes CASSLVDGWGKGYTF. The chain employs TRBV7-2 and TRBJ1-2, with a possible D match to TRBD1 (5 bases). The CDR3 has 15 amino acids. Per germline, CDR1 SGHTA and CDR2 FQGNSA. Trimming pared 1 base from V and 8 bases from J, leaving 17 bases between.

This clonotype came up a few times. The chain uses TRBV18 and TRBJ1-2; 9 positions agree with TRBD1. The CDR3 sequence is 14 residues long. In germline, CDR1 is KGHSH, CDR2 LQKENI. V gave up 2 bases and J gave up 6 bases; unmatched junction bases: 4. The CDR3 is CASSPTGQGNGYTF. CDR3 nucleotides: TGTGCCAGCTCACCAACGGGACAGGGCAATGGCTACACCTTC.

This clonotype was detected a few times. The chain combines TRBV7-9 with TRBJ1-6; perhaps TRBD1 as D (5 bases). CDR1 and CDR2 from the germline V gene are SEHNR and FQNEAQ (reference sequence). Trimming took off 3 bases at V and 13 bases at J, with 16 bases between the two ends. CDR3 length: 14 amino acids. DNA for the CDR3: TGTGCCAGCAGCTTCGGGACGGCTTCAAGCCCCCTCCACTTT. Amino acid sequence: CASSFGTASSPLHF.

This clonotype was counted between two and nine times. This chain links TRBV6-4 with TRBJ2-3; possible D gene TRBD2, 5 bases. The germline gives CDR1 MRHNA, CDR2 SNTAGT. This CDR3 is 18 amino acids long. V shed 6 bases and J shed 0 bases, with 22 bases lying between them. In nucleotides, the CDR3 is TGTGCCAGCAGCCAAGGAGGAAGGCGTGGCAGCAGCACAGATACGCAGTATTTT. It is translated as CASSQGGRRGSSTDTQYF.

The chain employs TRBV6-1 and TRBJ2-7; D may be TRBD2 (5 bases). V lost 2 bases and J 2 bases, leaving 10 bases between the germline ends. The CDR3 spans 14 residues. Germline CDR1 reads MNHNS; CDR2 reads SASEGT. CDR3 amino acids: CASSERRAPYEQYF. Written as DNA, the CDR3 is TGTGCCAGCAGTGAAAGGCGGGCCCCCTACGAGCAGTACTTC.

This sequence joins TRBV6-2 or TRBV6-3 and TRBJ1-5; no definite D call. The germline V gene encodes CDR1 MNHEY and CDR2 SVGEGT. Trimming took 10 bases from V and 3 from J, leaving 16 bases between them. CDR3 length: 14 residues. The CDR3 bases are TGTGCCACCTTCCTGGCTGGGTCCAATCAGCCCCAGCATTTT. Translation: CATFLAGSNQPQHF.

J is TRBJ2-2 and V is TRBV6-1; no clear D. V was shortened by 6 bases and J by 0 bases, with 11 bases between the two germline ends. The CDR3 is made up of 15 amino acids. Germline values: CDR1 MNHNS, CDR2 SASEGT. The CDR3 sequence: CASRVGWTNTGELFF. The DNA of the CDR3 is TGTGCCAGCAGGGTTGGCTGGACGAACACCGGGGAGCTGTTTTTT.

CDR3 region: CASSSRGQGGEQYF. Here the CDR3 DNA reads TGTGCCAGCAGCTCTAGGGGGCAAGGAGGCGAGCAGTACTTC. The genes are TRBV12-3 or TRBV12-4 and TRBJ2-7; 7 positions agree with TRBD1. V gave up 6 bases and J gave up 6 bases; unmatched junction bases: 11. CDR3 length: 14 amino acids.

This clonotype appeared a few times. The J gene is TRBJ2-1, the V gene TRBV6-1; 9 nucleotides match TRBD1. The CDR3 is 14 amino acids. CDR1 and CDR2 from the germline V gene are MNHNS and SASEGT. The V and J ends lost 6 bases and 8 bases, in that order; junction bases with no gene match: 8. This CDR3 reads CASSLDRGDDEQFF. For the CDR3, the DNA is TGTGCCAGCAGCTTAGACAGGGGGGACGATGAGCAGTTCTTC.

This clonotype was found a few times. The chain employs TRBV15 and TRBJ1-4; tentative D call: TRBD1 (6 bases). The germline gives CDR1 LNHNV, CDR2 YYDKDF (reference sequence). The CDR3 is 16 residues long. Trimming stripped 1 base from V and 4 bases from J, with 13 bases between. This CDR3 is CATSRVSVRGNEKLFF. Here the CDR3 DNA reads TGTGCCACCAGCAGAGTATCAGTCAGGGGTAATGAAAAACTGTTTTTT. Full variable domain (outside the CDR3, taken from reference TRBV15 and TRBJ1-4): DAMVIQNPRYQVTQFGKPVTLSCSQTLNHNVMYWYQQKSSQAPKLLFHYYDKDFNNEADTPDNFQSRRPNTSFCFLDIRSPGLGDTAMYLCATSRVSVRGNEKLFFGSGTQLSVL.

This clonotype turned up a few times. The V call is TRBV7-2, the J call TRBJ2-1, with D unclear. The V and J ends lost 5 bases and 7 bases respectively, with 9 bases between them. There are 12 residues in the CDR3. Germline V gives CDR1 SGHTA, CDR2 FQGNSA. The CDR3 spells CASSPLGNEQFF. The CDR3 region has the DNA TGTGCCAGCAGCCCCCTGGGGAATGAGCAGTTCTTC.

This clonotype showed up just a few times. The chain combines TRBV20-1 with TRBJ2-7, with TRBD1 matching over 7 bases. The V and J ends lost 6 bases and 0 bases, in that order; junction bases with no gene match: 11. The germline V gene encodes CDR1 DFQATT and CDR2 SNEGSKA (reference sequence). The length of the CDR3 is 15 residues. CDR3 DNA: TGCAGTGCCTCCTCGGGACAGAGTAGCTCCTACGAGCAGTACTTC. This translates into CSASSGQSSSYEQYF.

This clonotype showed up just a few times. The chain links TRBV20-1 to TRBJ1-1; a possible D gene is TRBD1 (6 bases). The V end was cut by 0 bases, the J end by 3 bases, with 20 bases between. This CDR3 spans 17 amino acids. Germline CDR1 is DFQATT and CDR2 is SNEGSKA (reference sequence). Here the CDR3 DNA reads TGCAGTGCTAGAGATAGTAGTGGGCCCGGGGGGCACACTGAAGCTTTCTTT. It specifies CSARDSSGPGGHTEAFF.

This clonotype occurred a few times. The CDR3 sequence is CASSLLPGYQAFF. The DNA of the CDR3 is TGTGCCAGCAGCCTACTTCCGGGTTACCAAGCTTTCTTT. The chain is built from TRBV6-1 and TRBJ1-1, with no clear D. Trimming cost V 6 bases and J 9 bases, with 17 bases left between them. CDR1 and CDR2 (germline): MNHNS, SASEGT. The CDR3 has 13 amino acids.

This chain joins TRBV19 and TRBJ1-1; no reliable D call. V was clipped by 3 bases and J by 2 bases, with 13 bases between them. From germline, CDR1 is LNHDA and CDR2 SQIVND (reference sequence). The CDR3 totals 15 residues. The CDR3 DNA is TGTGCCAGTAGTATTTTGGCAGCCTTAAACACTGAAGCTTTCTTT. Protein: CASSILAALNTEAFF.

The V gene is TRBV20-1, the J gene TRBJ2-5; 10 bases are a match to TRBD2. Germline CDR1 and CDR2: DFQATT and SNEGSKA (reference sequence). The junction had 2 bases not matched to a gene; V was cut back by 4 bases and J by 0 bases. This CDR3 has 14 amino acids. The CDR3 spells CSATLAGDQETQYF. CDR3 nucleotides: TGCAGTGCTACCCTAGCGGGAGACCAAGAGACCCAGTACTTC.

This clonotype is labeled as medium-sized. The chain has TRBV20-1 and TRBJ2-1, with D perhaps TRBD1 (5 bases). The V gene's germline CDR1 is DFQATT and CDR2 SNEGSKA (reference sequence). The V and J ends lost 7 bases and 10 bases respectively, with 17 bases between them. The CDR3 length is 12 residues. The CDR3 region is CSDANSWGEQFF. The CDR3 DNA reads TGCAGTGATGCGAATTCGTGGGGCGAGCAGTTCTTC.

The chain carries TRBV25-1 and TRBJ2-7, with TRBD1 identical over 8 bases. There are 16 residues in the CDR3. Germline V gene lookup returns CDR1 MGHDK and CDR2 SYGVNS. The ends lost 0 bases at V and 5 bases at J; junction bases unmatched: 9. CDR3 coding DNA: TGTGCCAGCAGTGAATATAGGGCAGGGGGCTTTAACGAGCAGTACTTC. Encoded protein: CASSEYRAGGFNEQYF.

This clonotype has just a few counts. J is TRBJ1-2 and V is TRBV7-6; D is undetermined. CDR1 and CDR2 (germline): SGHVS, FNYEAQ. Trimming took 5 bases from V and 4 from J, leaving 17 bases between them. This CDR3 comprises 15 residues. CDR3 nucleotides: TGTGCCAGCAGCCCCCGAGCGGGAACTCTCTATGGCTACACCTTC. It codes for CASSPRAGTLYGYTF.

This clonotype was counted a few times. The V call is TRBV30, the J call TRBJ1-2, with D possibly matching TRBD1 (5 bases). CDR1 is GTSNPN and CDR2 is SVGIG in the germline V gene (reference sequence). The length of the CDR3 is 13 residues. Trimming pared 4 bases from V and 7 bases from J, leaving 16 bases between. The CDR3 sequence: CAWMGDRWSGYTF. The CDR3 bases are TGTGCCTGGATGGGTGACAGATGGAGTGGCTACACCTTC.